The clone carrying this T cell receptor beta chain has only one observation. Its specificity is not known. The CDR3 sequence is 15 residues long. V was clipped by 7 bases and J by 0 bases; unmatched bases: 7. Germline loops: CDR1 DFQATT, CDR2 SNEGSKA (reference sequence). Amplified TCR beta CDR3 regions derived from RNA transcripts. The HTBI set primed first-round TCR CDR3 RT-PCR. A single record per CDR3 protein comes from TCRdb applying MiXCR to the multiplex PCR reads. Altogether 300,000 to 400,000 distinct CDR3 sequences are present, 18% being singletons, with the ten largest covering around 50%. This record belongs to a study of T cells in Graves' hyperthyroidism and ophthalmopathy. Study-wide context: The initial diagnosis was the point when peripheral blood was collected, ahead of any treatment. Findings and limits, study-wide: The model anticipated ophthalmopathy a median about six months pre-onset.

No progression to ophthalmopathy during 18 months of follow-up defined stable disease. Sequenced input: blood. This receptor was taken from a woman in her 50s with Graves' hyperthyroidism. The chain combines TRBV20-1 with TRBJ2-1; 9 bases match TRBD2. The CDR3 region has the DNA TGCAGTGGAAGTCTAGCGGGATTCTCCTACAATGAGCAGTTCTTC. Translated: CSGSLAGFSYNEQFF.